This T cell receptor (beta chain) was profiled in a study of shared clonotypes between healthy human individuals. This clone was detected a few times. The study ran the assay at deep level. Unsorted PBMC DNA was sequenced on ten immunoSEQ deep assay plates. Here immunoSEQ multiplex PCR was the method, and the copy in TCRdb shows in-frame clones only, minus some. The sample yields 450,000 to 500,000 clones, 60% to 80% seen once. This CDR3 region has 13 residues. Trimming left V 3 bases short and J 5 bases short, with 10 bases between. Germline V CDR1 and CDR2: SEHNR, FQNEAQ (reference sequence). None of the donors, who were healthy HIV-negative adults, had recently had acute infections or vaccinations.

This receptor was taken from a woman between 40 and 50 years old in good health. Some clones in this sample may be carry-over from other donors' samples. The sample consisted of PBMCs. The rearrangement uses TRBV7-9 and TRBJ1-1; no firm D call. Here the CDR3 reads CASSLTGRTEAFF. The CDR3 coding sequence is TGTGCCAGCAGCTTGACCGGTAGGACTGAAGCTTTCTTT.